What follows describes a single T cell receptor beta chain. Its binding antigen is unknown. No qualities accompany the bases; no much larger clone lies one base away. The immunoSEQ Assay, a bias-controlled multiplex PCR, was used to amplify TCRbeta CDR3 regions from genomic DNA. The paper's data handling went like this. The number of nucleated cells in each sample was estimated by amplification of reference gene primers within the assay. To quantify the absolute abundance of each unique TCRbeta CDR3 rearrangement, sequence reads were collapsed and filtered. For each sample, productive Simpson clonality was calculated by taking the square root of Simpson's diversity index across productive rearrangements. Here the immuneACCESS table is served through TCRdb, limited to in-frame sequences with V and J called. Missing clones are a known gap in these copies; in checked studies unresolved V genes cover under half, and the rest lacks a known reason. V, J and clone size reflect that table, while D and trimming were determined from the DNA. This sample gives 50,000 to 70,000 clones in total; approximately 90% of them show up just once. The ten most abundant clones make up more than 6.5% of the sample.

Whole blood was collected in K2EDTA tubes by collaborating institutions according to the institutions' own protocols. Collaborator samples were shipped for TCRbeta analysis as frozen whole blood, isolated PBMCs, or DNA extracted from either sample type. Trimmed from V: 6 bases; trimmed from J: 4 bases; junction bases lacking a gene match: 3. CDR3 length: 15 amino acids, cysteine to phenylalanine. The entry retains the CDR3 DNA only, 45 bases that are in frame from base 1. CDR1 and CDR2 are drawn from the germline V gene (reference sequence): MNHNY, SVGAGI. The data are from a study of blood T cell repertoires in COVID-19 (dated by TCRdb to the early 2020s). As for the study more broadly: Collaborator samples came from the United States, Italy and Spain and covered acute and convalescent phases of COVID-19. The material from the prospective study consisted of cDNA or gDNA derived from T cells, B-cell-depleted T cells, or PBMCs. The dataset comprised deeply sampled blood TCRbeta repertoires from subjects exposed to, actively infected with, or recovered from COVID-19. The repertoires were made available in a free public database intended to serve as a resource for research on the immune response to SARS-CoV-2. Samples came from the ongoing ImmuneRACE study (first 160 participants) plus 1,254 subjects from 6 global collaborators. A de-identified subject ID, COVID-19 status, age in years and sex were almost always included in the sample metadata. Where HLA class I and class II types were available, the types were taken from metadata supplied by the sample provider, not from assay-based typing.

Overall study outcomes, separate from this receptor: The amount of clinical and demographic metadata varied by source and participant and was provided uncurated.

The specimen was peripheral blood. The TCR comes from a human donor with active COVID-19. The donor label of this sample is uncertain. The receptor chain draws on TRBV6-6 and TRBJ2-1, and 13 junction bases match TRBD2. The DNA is TGTGCCAGCAGACGACTAGCGGGAGGTTACAATGAGCAGTTCTTC. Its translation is CASRRLAGGYNEQFF.